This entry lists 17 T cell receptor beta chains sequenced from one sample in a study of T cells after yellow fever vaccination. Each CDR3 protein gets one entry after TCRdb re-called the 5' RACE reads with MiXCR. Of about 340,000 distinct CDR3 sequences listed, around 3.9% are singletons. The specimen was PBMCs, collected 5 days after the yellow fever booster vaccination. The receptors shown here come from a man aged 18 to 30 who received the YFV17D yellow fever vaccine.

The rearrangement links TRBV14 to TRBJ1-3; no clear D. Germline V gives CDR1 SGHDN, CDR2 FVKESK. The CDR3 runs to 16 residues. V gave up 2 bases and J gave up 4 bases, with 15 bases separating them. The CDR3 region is CASSQRQNRGGNTIYF. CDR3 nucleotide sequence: TGTGCCAGCAGCCAAAGGCAAAACCGTGGCGGAAACACCATATATTTT.

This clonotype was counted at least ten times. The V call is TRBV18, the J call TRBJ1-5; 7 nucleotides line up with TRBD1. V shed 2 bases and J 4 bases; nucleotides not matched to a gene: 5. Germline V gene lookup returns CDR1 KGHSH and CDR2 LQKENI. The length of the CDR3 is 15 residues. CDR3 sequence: CASSPGQESNQPQHF. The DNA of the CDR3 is TGTGCCAGCTCACCAGGACAGGAGTCTAATCAGCCCCAGCATTTT. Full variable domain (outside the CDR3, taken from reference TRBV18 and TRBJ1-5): NAGVMQNPRHLVRRRGQEARLRCSPMKGHSHVYWYRQLPEEGLKFMVYLQKENIIDESGMPKERFSAEFPKEGPSILRIQQVVRGDSAAYFCASSPGQESNQPQHFGDGTRLSIL.

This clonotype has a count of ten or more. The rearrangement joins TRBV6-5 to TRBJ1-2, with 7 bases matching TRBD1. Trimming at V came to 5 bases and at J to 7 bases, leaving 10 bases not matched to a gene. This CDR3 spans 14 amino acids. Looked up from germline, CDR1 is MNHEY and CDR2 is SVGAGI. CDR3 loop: CASSRTGLASGYTF. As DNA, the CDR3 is TGTGCCAGCAGTCGGACAGGTCTGGCCTCTGGCTACACCTTC.

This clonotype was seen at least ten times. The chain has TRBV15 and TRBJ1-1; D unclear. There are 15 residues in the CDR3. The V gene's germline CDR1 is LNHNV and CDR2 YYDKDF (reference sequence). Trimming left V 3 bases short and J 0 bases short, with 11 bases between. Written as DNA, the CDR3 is TGTGCCACCAGCAGGGGCAGTGTCATGAACACTGAAGCTTTCTTT. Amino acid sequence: CATSRGSVMNTEAFF.

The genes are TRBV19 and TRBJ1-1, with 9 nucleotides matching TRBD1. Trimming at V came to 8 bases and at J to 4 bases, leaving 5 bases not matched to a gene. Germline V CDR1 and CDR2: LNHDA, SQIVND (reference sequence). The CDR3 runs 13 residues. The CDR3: CASVDRGSTEAFF. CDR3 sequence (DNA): TGTGCCAGTGTGGACAGGGGATCCACTGAAGCTTTCTTT. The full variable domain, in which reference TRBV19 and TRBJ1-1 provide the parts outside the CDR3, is DGGITQSPKYLFRKEGQNVTLSCEQNLNHDAMYWYRQDPGQGLRLIYYSQIVNDFQKGDIAEGYSVSREKKESFPLTVTSAQKNPTAFYLCASVDRGSTEAFFGQGTRLTVV.

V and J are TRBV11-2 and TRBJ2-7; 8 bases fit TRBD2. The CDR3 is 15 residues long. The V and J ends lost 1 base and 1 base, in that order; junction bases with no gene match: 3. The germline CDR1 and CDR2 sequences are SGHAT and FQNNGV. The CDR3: CASSLGAGASYEQYF. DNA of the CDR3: TGTGCCAGCAGCTTAGGAGCGGGGGCTTCCTACGAGCAGTACTTC.

The CDR3 spells CASRTGGLGGNSPLHF. The CDR3 nucleotides are TGTGCCAGCAGAACCGGGGGCCTCGGAGGTAATTCACCCCTCCACTTT. The chain has TRBV27 and TRBJ1-6; the D gene is possibly TRBD1 (6 bases). The CDR3 spans 16 residues. The germline V gene encodes CDR1 MNHEY and CDR2 SMNVEV (reference sequence). Trimming took off 6 bases at V and 6 bases at J, with 18 bases between the two ends.

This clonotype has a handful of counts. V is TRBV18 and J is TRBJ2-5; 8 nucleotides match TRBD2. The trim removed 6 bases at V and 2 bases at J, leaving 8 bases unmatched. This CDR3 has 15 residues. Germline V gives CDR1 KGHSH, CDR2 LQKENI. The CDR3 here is CASSPPGGGQETQYF. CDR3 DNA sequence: TGTGCCAGCTCCCCCCCAGGCGGGGGGCAAGAGACCCAGTACTTC.

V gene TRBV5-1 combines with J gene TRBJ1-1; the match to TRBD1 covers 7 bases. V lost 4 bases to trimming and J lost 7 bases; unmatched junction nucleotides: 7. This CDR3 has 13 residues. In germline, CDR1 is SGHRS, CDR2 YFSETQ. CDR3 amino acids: CASSQGQRLEAFF. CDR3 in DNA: TGCGCCAGCAGCCAGGGACAGCGGCTTGAAGCTTTCTTT.

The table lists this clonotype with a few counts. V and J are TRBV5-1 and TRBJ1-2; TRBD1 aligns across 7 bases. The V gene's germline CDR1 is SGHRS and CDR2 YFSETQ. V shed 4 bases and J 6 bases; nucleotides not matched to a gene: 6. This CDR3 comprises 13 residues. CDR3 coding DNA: TGCGCCAGCAGCCCGGGACAGACCGATGGCTACACCTTC. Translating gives CASSPGQTDGYTF.

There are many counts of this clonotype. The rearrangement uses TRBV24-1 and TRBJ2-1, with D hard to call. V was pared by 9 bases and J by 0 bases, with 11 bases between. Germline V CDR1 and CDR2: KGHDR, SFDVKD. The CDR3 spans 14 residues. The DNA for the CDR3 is TGTGCCACCCTCCCCTTTAGCTCCTACAATGAGCAGTTCTTC. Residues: CATLPFSSYNEQFF.

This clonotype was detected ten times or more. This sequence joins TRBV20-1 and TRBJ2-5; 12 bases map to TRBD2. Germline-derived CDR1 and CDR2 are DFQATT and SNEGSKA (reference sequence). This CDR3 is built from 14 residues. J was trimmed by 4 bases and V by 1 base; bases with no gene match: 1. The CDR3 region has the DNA TGCAGTGCTAGAGGACTAGCGGGGGTAGAGACCCAGTACTTC. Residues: CSARGLAGVETQYF.

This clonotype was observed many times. For the CDR3, the DNA is TGTGCCGGAGCCTGGCGGGGGCACAGCACAGATACGCAGTATTTT. The encoded protein is CAGAWRGHSTDTQYF. This chain uses TRBV2 with TRBJ2-3; a weak D match, TRBD2 (7 bases). CDR1 SNHLY and CDR2 FYNNEI come from the germline V gene. V was shortened by 11 bases and J by 0 bases, with 18 bases between the two germline ends. The CDR3 runs 15 residues.

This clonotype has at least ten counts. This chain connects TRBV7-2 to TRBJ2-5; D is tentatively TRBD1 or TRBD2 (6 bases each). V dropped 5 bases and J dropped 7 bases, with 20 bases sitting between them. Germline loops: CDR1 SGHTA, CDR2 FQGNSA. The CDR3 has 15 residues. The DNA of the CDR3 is TGTGCCAGCAGCCCCACCGGGACTCGCAGGGGGACCCAGTACTTC. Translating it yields CASSPTGTRRGTQYF.

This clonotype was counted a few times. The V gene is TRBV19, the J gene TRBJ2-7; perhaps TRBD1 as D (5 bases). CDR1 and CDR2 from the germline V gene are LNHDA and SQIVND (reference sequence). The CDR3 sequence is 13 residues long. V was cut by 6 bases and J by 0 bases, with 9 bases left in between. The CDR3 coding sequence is TGTGCCAGTAGAAGACAGAGCTCCTACGAGCAGTACTTC. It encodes CASRRQSSYEQYF.

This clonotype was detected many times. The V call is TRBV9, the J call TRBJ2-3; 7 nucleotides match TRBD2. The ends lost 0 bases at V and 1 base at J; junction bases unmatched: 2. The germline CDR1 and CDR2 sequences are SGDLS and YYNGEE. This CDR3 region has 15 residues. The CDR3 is CASSVVGRGTDTQYF. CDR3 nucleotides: TGTGCCAGCAGCGTAGTGGGGAGGGGCACAGATACGCAGTATTTT.

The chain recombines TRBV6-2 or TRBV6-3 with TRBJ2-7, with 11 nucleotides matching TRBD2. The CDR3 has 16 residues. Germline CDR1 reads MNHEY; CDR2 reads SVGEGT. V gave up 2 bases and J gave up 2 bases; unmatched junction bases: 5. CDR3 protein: CASSYRPSGGPYEQYV. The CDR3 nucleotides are TGTGCCAGCAGTTACCGACCTAGCGGGGGGCCCTACGAGCAGTACGTC.